This T cell receptor beta chain was profiled in a study of shared clonotypes between healthy human individuals. Profiled with immunoSEQ multiplex PCR; TCRdb holds only in-frame clones, not every one. The table has over 750,000 clones, around 96% seen once. Whole-study results and caveats: Despite large depth, sorted-subset datasets appeared incompletely sequenced.

V dropped 5 bases and J dropped 5 bases, with 9 bases sitting between them. Germline CDR1 SQVTM, CDR2 ANQGSEA. The CDR3 loop spans 11 amino acids. Terminally differentiated effector memory CD45RA+ cells were excluded by CCR7 positive selection of CD45RO-negative cells. A note on this clone: What it recognizes is unknown.

The clonotype originates from a man aged 30 to 39 in good health. The chain recombines TRBV29-1 with TRBJ1-2; unclear D gene. Specimen: naive CD8+ T cells sorted from blood. In DNA form, the CDR3 reads TGCAGCGTTTGGGCAGTTTATGGCTACACCTTC. Amino acid sequence: CSVWAVYGYTF.